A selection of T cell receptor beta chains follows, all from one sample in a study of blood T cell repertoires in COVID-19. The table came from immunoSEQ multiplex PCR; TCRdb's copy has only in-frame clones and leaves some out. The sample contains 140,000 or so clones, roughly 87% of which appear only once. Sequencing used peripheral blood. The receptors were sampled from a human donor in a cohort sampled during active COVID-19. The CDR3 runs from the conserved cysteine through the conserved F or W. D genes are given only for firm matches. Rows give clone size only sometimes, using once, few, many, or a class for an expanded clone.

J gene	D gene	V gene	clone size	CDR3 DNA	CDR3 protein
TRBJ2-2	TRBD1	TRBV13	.	TGTGCCAGCAGCGCTGACAGGGGAAGGAACACCGGGGAGCTGTTTTTT	CASSADRGRNTGELFF
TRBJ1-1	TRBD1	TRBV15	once	TGTGCCACCAGCACCAGACAGGGGGCTGAAGCTTTCTTT	CATSTRQGAEAFF
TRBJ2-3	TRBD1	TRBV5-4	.	TGTGCCAGCAGCTTGGACAGGGGGTTCACAGATACGCAGTATTTT	CASSLDRGFTDTQYF
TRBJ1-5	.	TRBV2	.	TGTGCCAGCACGAGGAGGGAGCGCTCCCATCAGCCCCAGCATTTT	CASTRRERSHQPQHF
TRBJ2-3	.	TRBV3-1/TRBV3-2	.	TGTGCCAGCAGCCATTCCGGGGAAACAGATACGCAGTATTTT	CASSHSGETDTQYF
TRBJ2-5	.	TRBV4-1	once	TGCGCCAGCAGCCAACTAGCTTCTCAAGAGACCCAGTACTTC	CASSQLASQETQYF
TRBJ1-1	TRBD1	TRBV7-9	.	TGTGCCAGCAGCTCGAACAGGGGAGGGAACACTGAAGCTTTCTTT	CASSSNRGGNTEAFF
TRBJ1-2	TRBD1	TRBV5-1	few	TGCGCCAGCAGCTTGGCAGGACAGGGGGCGGTTGGCTACACCTTC	CASSLAGQGAVGYTF
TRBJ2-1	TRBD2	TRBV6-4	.	TGTGCCAGCAGTGCTAGCGGGGGGGCAGATGAGCAGTTCTTC	CASSASGGADEQFF
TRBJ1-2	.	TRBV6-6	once	TGTGCCAGCAGTCCAGGGTATGGCTACACCTTC	CASSPGYGYTF
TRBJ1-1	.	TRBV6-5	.	TGTGCCAGCAGTCCATTCGGGGGGCCAAACACTGAAGCTTTCTTT	CASSPFGGPNTEAFF
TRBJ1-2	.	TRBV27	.	TGTGCCAGCTCCGATCTGGGGGCTTTTGATGGCTACACCTTC	CASSDLGAFDGYTF
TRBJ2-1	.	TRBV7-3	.	TGTGCCAGCAGCCCGCACCCGAGCTCCTACAATGAGCAGTTCTTC	CASSPHPSSYNEQFF
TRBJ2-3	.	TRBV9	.	TGTGCCAGCAGCGTAGATCGTCGCACAGATACGCAGTATTTT	CASSVDRRTDTQYF
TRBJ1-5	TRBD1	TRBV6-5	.	TGTGCCAGCAGCCGGACAGGGGTCGGCAATCAGCCCCAGCATTTT	CASSRTGVGNQPQHF
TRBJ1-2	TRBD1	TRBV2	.	TGTGCCAGCAGCCGCGCAAGACAGGGAGGAGGCTACACCTTC	CASSRARQGGGYTF
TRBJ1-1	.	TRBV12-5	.	TGTGCTAGTGGTTGGGGCCGCTCATCCAACACTGAAGCTTTCTTT	CASGWGRSSNTEAFF